These 16 T cell receptor beta chains were sequenced from one sample in a study of T cells in Graves' hyperthyroidism and ophthalmopathy. Amplified TCR beta CDR3 regions came from RNA transcripts. Carried out on the TCR CDR3, a first-round RT-PCR used the HTBI primer set. Via MiXCR, TCRdb re-called the multiplex PCR reads, giving one row per CDR3 protein. The sample carries some 490,000 distinct CDR3 sequences, 20% to 25% recorded once. Source material: blood. Receptors were obtained from a woman aged 70-85 years with Graves' ophthalmopathy.

The V gene is TRBV6-2 or TRBV6-3, the J gene TRBJ2-1; D is unresolved. CDR3 size: 11 residues. CDR1 is MNHEY, CDR2 SVGEGT, per germline. Trimming stripped 7 bases from V and 7 bases from J, with 8 bases between. CDR3 sequence reads: CASTDENEQFF. In nucleotides, the CDR3 is TGTGCCAGCACGGACGAGAATGAGCAGTTCTTC.

This chain uses TRBV18 with TRBJ2-7, with TRBD2 identical over 9 bases. This CDR3 contains 14 residues. V trimming: 4 bases; J trimming: 4 bases; junction bases outside the gene matches: 5. Germline CDR1 reads KGHSH; CDR2 reads LQKENI. CDR3 region: CASSRSSGIYEQYF. The CDR3 region has the DNA TGTGCCAGCTCACGATCTAGCGGGATTTACGAGCAGTACTTC.

This clonotype was seen repeatedly, ten times or more. This chain links TRBV7-2 with TRBJ1-5; no clear D. Germline CDR1 is SGHTA and CDR2 is FQGNSA. V shed 4 bases and J shed 0 bases, with 10 bases lying between them. The CDR3 spans 15 residues. CDR3 in DNA: TGTGCCAGCAGCTGGGTCACTGATAGCAATCAGCCCCAGCATTTT. Translation: CASSWVTDSNQPQHF.

This chain joins TRBV3-1 and TRBJ2-2; 10 bases are shared with TRBD2. This CDR3 is 14 amino acids long. In germline, CDR1 is LGHDT, CDR2 YNNKEL (reference sequence). The trim removed 11 bases at V and 6 bases at J, leaving 9 bases unmatched. The CDR3 loop is CAVSSGSLAGELFF. CDR3 sequence (DNA): TGTGCCGTCTCTAGCGGGAGTCTCGCCGGGGAGCTGTTTTTT. Full variable domain (remainder filled in from reference TRBV3-1 and TRBJ2-2): DTAVSQTPKYLVTQMGNDKSIKCEQNLGHDTMYWYKQDSKKFLKIMFSYNNKELIINETVPNRFSPKSPDKAHLNLHINSLELGDSAVYFCAVSSGSLAGELFFGEGSRLTVL.

This clonotype was seen a few times. The CDR3 DNA reads as TGTGCCAGCAGCTTAGCGAAGGGACAGGGTTACAATGAGCAGTTCTTC. This codes for CASSLAKGQGYNEQFF. The chain has TRBV7-2 and TRBJ2-1; TRBD1 matches 9 bases. The CDR3 is 16 amino acids. Germline loops: CDR1 SGHTA, CDR2 FQGNSA. V lost 0 bases to trimming and J lost 4 bases; unmatched junction nucleotides: 4.

As for this clonotype: This may be a read error, as it is one base from a much larger clone. The chain combines TRBV11-2 with TRBJ2-7; TRBD1 agrees at 9 bases. The CDR3 spans 17 residues. The germline V gene has CDR1 SGHAT and CDR2 FQNNGV. The V gene end was trimmed by 3 bases and the J gene end by 2 bases; junction bases not matched to a gene: 11. CDR3 in DNA: TGTGCCAGCAGCTTCTCCGGGACAGGGCGGTTAACCTACGAGCAGTACTTC. Protein product: CASSFSGTGRLTYEQYF.

This clonotype has at least ten counts. This rearrangement joins TRBV12-3 or TRBV12-4 to TRBJ2-7; no clear D. The CDR3 length is 14 residues. V was pared by 2 bases and J by 1 base, with 9 bases between. CDR3 sequence reads: CASSLRVGSYEQYF. The CDR3 nucleotides are TGTGCCAGCAGTTTAAGGGTAGGTTCCTACGAGCAGTACTTC.

The rearrangement uses TRBV7-8 and TRBJ2-1, with D perhaps TRBD2 (5 bases). V was trimmed by 5 bases and J by 5 bases, leaving 19 bases between them. The CDR3 covers 16 residues. Germline V gene lookup returns CDR1 SGHVS and CDR2 FQNEAQ. The chain's CDR3 is CASSDVRGIKNNEQFF. CDR3 bases: TGTGCCAGCAGCGACGTCCGAGGGATAAAGAACAATGAGCAGTTCTTC.

Many counts were recorded for this clonotype. The V gene is TRBV12-3 or TRBV12-4, the J gene TRBJ1-4; D ambiguous. The ends were cut back, 2 bases at V and 3 bases at J, with 7 bases in the middle. The CDR3 is 14 amino acids. The DNA for the CDR3 is TGTGCCAGCAGTTTATGGGGATCTAATGAAAAACTGTTTTTT. Its protein product is CASSLWGSNEKLFF.

This clonotype was detected ten times or more. The chain combines TRBV12-3 or TRBV12-4 with TRBJ2-7; 10 bases match TRBD2. Trimming took 7 bases from V and 6 from J; bases not matched to a gene: 6. This CDR3 comprises 13 residues. CDR3 sequence reads: CASNLAGGGEQYF. CDR3 bases: TGTGCCAGCAACTTAGCGGGAGGTGGCGAGCAGTACTTC.

In its sample, this clonotype was seen many times. The chain links TRBV3-1 to TRBJ1-5; D is perhaps TRBD1 (6 bases). V dropped 0 bases and J dropped 7 bases, with 16 bases sitting between them. The CDR3 runs 16 residues. Germline loops: CDR1 LGHDT, CDR2 YNNKEL (reference sequence). In DNA, the CDR3 is TGTGCCAGCAGCCAAGATGGCAGGGGACGGCAACAGCCCCAGCATTTT. It encodes CASSQDGRGRQQPQHF.

This chain joins TRBV3-1 and TRBJ1-4; D is uncertain. The CDR3 spans 14 residues. Germline CDR1 and CDR2: LGHDT and YNNKEL (reference sequence). V was pared by 6 bases and J by 7 bases, with 15 bases between. CDR3 residues: CASRPTGAGEKLFF. The CDR3 nucleotides are TGTGCCAGCAGGCCAACGGGAGCTGGTGAAAAACTGTTTTTT.

The chain couples TRBV3-1 to TRBJ2-6; 10 bases agree with TRBD2. Germline V lookup: CDR1 LGHDT, CDR2 YNNKEL (reference sequence). The CDR3 runs to 19 residues. V shed 1 base and J 0 bases; nucleotides not matched to a gene: 6. The CDR3 spells CASSQGASGSLSGANVLTF. CDR3 bases: TGTGCCAGCAGCCAAGGGGCTAGCGGGAGCCTCTCTGGGGCCAACGTCCTGACTTTC. Full variable domain (missing parts from reference TRBV3-1 and TRBJ2-6): DTAVSQTPKYLVTQMGNDKSIKCEQNLGHDTMYWYKQDSKKFLKIMFSYNNKELIINETVPNRFSPKSPDKAHLNLHINSLELGDSAVYFCASSQGASGSLSGANVLTFGAGSRLTVL.

V is TRBV30 and J is TRBJ1-1; TRBD1 might be the D (6 bases). The V gene's germline CDR1 is GTSNPN and CDR2 SVGIG (reference sequence). V gave up 0 bases and J gave up 3 bases, with 17 bases separating them. The CDR3 has 16 residues. CDR3 residues: CAWSVPGGVRYTEAFF. The CDR3 coding sequence is TGTGCCTGGAGTGTACCGGGGGGCGTCCGTTACACTGAAGCTTTCTTT. The full variable domain, with the rest looked up from reference TRBV30 and TRBJ1-1, is SQTIHQWPATLVQPVGSPLSLECTVEGTSNPNLYWYRQAAGRGLQLLFYSVGIGQISSEVPQNLSASRPQDRQFILSSKKLLLSDSGFYLCAWSVPGGVRYTEAFFGQGTRLTVV.

This clonotype turned up a few times. The rearrangement uses TRBV5-1 and TRBJ2-2; D is unclear. CDR1 is SGHRS and CDR2 is YFSETQ in the germline V gene. CDR3 length: 14 residues. Trimming took off 0 bases at V and 2 bases at J, with 5 bases between the two ends. CDR3 DNA sequence: TGCGCCAGCAGCTTGGACTTTAACACCGGGGAGCTGTTTTTT. It translates to CASSLDFNTGELFF.

V usage is TRBV6-4 and J usage is TRBJ2-5; D is perhaps TRBD1 or TRBD2 (6 bases each). V shed 7 bases and J shed 5 bases, with 20 bases lying between them. From germline, CDR1 is MRHNA and CDR2 SNTAGT. The CDR3 is 15 amino acids. The chain's CDR3 is CASNPQGQSGETQYF. The CDR3 DNA reads as TGTGCCAGCAATCCCCAGGGACAAAGCGGGGAGACCCAGTACTTC.